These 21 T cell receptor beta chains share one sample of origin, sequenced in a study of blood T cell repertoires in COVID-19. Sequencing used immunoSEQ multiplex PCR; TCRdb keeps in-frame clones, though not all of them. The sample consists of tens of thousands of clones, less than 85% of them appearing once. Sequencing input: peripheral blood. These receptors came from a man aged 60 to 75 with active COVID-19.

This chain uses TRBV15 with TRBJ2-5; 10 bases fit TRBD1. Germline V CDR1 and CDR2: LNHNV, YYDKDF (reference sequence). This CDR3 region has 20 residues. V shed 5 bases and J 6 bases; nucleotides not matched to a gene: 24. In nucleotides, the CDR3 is TGTGCCACCAGCGCCGAGGACAGGGGGGCCACGAGCGGGATGGAGCAGACCCAGTACTTC. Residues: CATSAEDRGATSGMEQTQYF.

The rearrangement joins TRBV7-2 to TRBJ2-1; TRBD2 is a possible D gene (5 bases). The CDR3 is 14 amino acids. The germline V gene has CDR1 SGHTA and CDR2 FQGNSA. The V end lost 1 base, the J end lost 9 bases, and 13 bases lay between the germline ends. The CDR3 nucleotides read TGTGCCAGCAGCTTAGTGTTCAGCGGTAGTGAGCAGTTCTTC. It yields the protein CASSLVFSGSEQFF.

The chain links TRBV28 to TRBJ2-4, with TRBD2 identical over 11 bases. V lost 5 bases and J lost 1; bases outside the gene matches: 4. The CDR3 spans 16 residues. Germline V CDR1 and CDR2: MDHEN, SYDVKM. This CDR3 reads CASSPTSGNAKNIQYF. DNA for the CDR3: TGTGCCAGCAGTCCGACTAGCGGGAATGCCAAAAACATTCAGTACTTC.

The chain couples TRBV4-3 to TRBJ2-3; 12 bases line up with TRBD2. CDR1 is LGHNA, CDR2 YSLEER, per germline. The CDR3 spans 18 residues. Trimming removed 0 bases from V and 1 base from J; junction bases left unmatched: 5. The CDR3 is CASSQDLAGGTGTDTQYF. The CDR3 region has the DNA TGCGCCAGCAGCCAAGATCTAGCGGGAGGGACCGGCACAGATACGCAGTATTTT.

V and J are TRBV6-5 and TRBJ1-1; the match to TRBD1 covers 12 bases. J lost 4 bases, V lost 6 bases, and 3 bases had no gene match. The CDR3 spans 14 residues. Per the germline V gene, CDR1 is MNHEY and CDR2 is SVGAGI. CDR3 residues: CASRVGQGATEAFF. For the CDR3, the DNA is TGTGCCAGCAGAGTGGGACAGGGGGCCACTGAAGCTTTCTTT.

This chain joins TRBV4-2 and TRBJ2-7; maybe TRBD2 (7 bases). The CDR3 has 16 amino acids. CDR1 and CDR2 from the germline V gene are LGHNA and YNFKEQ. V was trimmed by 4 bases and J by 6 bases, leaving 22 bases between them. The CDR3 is CASSPETGGAGSEQYF. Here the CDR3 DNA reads TGTGCCAGCAGCCCTGAGACAGGAGGAGCGGGGTCCGAGCAGTACTTC.

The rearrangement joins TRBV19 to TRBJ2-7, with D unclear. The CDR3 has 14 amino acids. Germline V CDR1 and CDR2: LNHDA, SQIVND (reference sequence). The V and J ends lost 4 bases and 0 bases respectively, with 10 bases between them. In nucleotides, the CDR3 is TGTGCCAGTAGTACGTCGACTGGCTCCTACGAGCAGTACTTC. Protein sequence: CASSTSTGSYEQYF.

CDR3 sequence reads: CASKRAGNTEAFF. DNA of the CDR3: TGTGCCAGCAAGAGGGCAGGGAACACTGAAGCTTTCTTT. The rearrangement uses TRBV27 and TRBJ1-1, with D hard to call. CDR1 is MNHEY and CDR2 is SMNVEV in the germline V gene (reference sequence). V was trimmed by 7 bases and J by 1 base, leaving 10 bases between them. The CDR3 has 13 amino acids.

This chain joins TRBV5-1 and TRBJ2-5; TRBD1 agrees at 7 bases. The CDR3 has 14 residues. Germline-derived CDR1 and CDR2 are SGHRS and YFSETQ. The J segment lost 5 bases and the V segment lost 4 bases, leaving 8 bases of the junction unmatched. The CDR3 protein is CASSKGQYRETQYF. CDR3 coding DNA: TGCGCCAGCAGCAAGGGACAGTACCGGGAGACCCAGTACTTC.

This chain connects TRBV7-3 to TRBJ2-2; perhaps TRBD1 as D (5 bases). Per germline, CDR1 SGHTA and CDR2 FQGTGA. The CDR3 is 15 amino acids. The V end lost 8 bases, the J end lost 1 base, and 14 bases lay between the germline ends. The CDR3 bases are TGTGCCAGCGGACAAGGGGCTGGGAACACCGGGGAGCTGTTTTTT. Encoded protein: CASGQGAGNTGELFF.

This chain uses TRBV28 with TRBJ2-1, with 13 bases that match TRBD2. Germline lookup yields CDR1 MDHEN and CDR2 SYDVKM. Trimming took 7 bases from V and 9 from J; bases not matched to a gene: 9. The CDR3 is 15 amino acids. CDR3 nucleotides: TGTGCCAGCACCCCCACCGGACTAGCGGGAGTTGAGCAGTTCTTC. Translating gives CASTPTGLAGVEQFF.

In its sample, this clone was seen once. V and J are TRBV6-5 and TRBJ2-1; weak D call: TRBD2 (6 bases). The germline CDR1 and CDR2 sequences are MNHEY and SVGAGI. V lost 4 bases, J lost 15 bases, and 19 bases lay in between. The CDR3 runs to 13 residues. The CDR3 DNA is TGTGCCAGCAGTTCAGAGACGGGGGAAGATTTGTTCTTC. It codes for CASSSETGEDLFF.

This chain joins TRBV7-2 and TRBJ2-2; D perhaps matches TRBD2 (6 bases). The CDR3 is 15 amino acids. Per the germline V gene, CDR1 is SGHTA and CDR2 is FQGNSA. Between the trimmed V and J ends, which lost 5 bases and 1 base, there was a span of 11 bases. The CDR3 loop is CASSAGLLNTGELFF. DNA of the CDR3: TGTGCCAGCAGCGCGGGACTCCTGAACACCGGGGAGCTGTTTTTT.

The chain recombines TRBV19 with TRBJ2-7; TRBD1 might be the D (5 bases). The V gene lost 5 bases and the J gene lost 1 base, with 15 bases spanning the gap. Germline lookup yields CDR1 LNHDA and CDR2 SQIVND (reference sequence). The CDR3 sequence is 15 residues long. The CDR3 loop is CASSFVPDSSYEQYF. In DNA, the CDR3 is TGTGCCAGTAGTTTTGTCCCAGACAGTTCCTACGAGCAGTACTTC. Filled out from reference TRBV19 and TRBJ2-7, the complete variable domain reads DGGITQSPKYLFRKEGQNVTLSCEQNLNHDAMYWYRQDPGQGLRLIYYSQIVNDFQKGDIAEGYSVSREKKESFPLTVTSAQKNPTAFYLCASSFVPDSSYEQYFGPGTRLTVT.

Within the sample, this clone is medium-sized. The DNA for the CDR3 is TGCGCCAGCAGCCAAGATAGCGGGGCGCTTGGGGAGCAGTTCTTC. Translating it yields CASSQDSGALGEQFF. J is TRBJ2-1 and V is TRBV4-1; TRBD2 aligns across 8 bases. Germline-derived CDR1 and CDR2 are MGHRA and YSYEKL. The CDR3 runs 15 residues. J gave up 10 bases and V 0 bases, and 8 bases lay outside the gene matches.

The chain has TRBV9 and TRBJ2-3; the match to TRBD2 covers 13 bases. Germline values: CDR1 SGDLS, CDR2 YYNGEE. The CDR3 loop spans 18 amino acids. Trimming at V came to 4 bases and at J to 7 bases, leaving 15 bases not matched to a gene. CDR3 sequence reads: CASSPGLAGTEARNTQYF. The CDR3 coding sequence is TGTGCCAGCAGCCCGGGACTAGCGGGAACCGAGGCAAGGAATACGCAGTATTTT.

CDR3 loop: CASRLPGTGPTGREKLFF. Written as DNA, the CDR3 is TGTGCCAGCAGATTGCCCGGGACAGGGCCCACAGGGCGTGAAAAACTGTTTTTT. The chain links TRBV7-2 to TRBJ1-4; 9 nucleotides agree with TRBD1. From germline, CDR1 is SGHTA and CDR2 FQGNSA. Unmatched junction bases numbered 18, after V lost 6 bases and J lost 7 bases. The CDR3 extends over 18 amino acids. Full variable domain (missing parts from reference TRBV7-2 and TRBJ1-4): GAGVSQSPSNKVTEKGKDVELRCDPISGHTALYWYRQSLGQGLEFLIYFQGNSAPDKSGLPSDRFSAERTGGSVSTLTIQRTQQEDSAVYLCASRLPGTGPTGREKLFFGSGTQLSVL.

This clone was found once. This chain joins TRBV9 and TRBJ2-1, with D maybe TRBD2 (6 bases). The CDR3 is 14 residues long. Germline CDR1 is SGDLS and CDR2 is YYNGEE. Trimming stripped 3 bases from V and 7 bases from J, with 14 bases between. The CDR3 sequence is CASSAGVAFNEQFF. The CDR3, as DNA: TGTGCCAGCAGCGCGGGAGTAGCTTTTAATGAGCAGTTCTTC.

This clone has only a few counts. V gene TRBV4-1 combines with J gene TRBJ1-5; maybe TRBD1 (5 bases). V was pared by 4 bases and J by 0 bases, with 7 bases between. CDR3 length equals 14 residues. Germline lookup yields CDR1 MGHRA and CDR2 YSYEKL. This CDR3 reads CASSLTDSNQPQHF. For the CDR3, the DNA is TGCGCCAGCAGCCTGACAGATAGCAATCAGCCCCAGCATTTT.

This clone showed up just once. CDR3 coding DNA: TGTGCCAGTAGTGCTCAGGTCTCTGGAAACACCATATATTTT. Translating gives CASSAQVSGNTIYF. The chain is built from TRBV19 and TRBJ1-3; D not certain. Germline values: CDR1 LNHDA, CDR2 SQIVND (reference sequence). V dropped 5 bases and J dropped 0 bases, with 8 bases sitting between them. The CDR3 length is 14 residues.

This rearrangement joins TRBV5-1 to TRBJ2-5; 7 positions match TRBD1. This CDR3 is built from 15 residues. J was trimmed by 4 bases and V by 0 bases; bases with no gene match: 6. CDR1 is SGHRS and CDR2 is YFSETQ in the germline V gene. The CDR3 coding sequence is TGCGCCAGCAGCTTGGATGGGACAGCAGTAGAGACCCAGTACTTC. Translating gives CASSLDGTAVETQYF.